One and the same sample provided the 14 T cell receptor beta chains below, sequenced in a study of T-cell reconstitution after alpha-beta-depleted transplantation in children. Unique molecular identifiers were used to barcode this TCRbeta library. Via MiXCR, TCRdb re-called the PCR reads, giving one row per CDR3 protein. The data show 530,000 or so distinct CDR3 sequences, with 25% to 30% seen just once and 30% to 40% held by the top ten. Material: PBMCs, obtained before TCRalphabeta/CD19-depleted stem cell transplant. Every receptor here comes from a boy less than two years old with Wiskott-Aldrich syndrome, due to receive a stem cell transplant.

This clonotype turned up a few times. This rearrangement joins TRBV5-1 to TRBJ2-7; D possibly corresponds to TRBD2 (7 bases). Germline-derived CDR1 and CDR2 are SGHRS and YFSETQ. This CDR3 spans 15 amino acids. V was clipped by 4 bases and J by 3 bases, with 17 bases between them. The DNA for the CDR3 is TGCGCCAGCAGCCCGGGGGGCCAGGGCAGCTACGAGCAGTACTTC. Residues: CASSPGGQGSYEQYF.

Only a few counts were recorded for this clonotype. The V gene is TRBV29-1, the J gene TRBJ2-3, with D perhaps being TRBD1 or TRBD2 (5 bases each). This CDR3 is 12 amino acids long. The ends were cut back, 0 bases at V and 10 bases at J, with 11 bases in the middle. Germline CDR1 is SQVTM and CDR2 is ANQGSEA. CDR3 loop: CSVEDGGSAQYF. The CDR3 bases are TGCAGCGTTGAAGATGGGGGTTCCGCGCAGTATTTT.

The CDR3 loop reads CASRDATYNEQFF. Here the CDR3 DNA reads TGCGCCAGCAGGGATGCGACATACAATGAGCAGTTCTTC. The chain employs TRBV5-1 and TRBJ2-1; the D is unclear. V was shortened by 5 bases and J by 4 bases, with 10 bases between the two germline ends. Germline CDR1 and CDR2: SGHRS and YFSETQ. CDR3 length: 13 residues.

This clonotype was counted only a few times. The chain employs TRBV7-2 and TRBJ2-7, with 12 bases matching TRBD1. Per germline, CDR1 SGHTA and CDR2 FQGNSA. V dropped 2 bases and J dropped 4; count of bases not matched to a gene: 6. The CDR3 extends over 16 amino acids. The CDR3 DNA reads TGTGCCAGCAGCTTAACTCCGGGACAGGGGGCATACGAGCAGTACTTC. Translated, it gives CASSLTPGQGAYEQYF.

The rearrangement joins TRBV20-1 to TRBJ2-3, with D possibly matching TRBD2 (6 bases). Trimming stripped 2 bases from V and 2 bases from J, with 14 bases between. The CDR3 is 15 residues long. The V gene's germline CDR1 is DFQATT and CDR2 SNEGSKA (reference sequence). The CDR3 DNA reads TGCAGTGCTAGACACCGGGACTGGATCACAGATACGCAGTATTTT. This codes for CSARHRDWITDTQYF.

The chain carries TRBV20-1 and TRBJ2-5; TRBD2 matches at 10 bases. Losses at the gene ends were 5 bases for V and 5 bases for J; bases not matched to a gene: 8. The germline CDR1 and CDR2 sequences are DFQATT and SNEGSKA (reference sequence). The CDR3 is 14 residues long. As DNA, the CDR3 is TGCAGTGCTCCAGAAACTAGCGGGATGGAGACCCAGTACTTC. Its translation is CSAPETSGMETQYF.

This clonotype has only a few counts. Here the CDR3 reads CASSLLAGDVETQYF. The CDR3 DNA follows: TGCGCCAGCAGCTTACTAGCGGGAGATGTTGAGACCCAGTACTTC. The chain carries TRBV5-1 and TRBJ2-5; 11 positions agree with TRBD2. CDR3 length: 15 amino acids. Germline CDR1 and CDR2: SGHRS and YFSETQ. V trimming: 2 bases; J trimming: 5 bases; junction bases outside the gene matches: 5. Together with reference TRBV5-1 and TRBJ2-5, the CDR3 gives the full variable domain: KAGVTQTPRYLIKTRGQQVTLSCSPISGHRSVSWYQQTPGQGLQFLFEYFSETQRNKGNFPGRFSGRQFSNSRSEMNVSTLELGDSALYLCASSLLAGDVETQYFGPGTRLLVL.

This clonotype was found a few times. This sequence joins TRBV4-1 and TRBJ1-5, with 8 bases that match TRBD1. The V gene's germline CDR1 is MGHRA and CDR2 YSYEKL. Unmatched junction bases numbered 3, after V lost 0 bases and J lost 5 bases. The CDR3 spans 15 residues. The CDR3 sequence: CASSQEGQADQPQHF. The CDR3 nucleotides are TGCGCCAGCAGCCAAGAGGGACAGGCCGATCAGCCCCAGCATTTT.

J is TRBJ2-3 and V is TRBV20-1, with TRBD2 matching 7 bases. V shed 0 bases, J shed 0 bases, and the junction held 0 bases outside the gene matches. Per the germline V gene, CDR1 is DFQATT and CDR2 is SNEGSKA (reference sequence). The CDR3 length is 14 residues. CDR3: CSARDGRSTDTQYF. The CDR3 region has the DNA TGCAGTGCTAGAGACGGGAGGAGCACAGATACGCAGTATTTT.

The chain joins TRBV10-3 to TRBJ2-1, with TRBD1 identical over 8 bases. The germline gives CDR1 ENHRY, CDR2 SYGVKD. This CDR3 region has 14 residues. V was clipped by 2 bases and J by 7 bases; unmatched bases: 4. CDR3 protein: CAISERQGANEQFF. The CDR3 DNA is TGTGCCATCAGTGAGAGGCAGGGGGCTAATGAGCAGTTCTTC.

CDR3 region: CASSYWEGRSYEQYF. CDR3 bases: TGTGCCAGCAGTTACTGGGAGGGTAGGTCCTACGAGCAGTACTTC. The rearrangement joins TRBV6-2 or TRBV6-3 to TRBJ2-7, with 7 bases lining up with TRBD2. V lost 1 base and J lost 1; bases outside the gene matches: 4. The CDR3 runs to 15 residues. CDR1 and CDR2 from the germline V gene are MNHEY and SVGEGT.

This clonotype has just a few counts. The chain has TRBV5-1 and TRBJ2-1, with D maybe TRBD1 (6 bases). The V end was cut by 4 bases, the J end by 7 bases, with 18 bases between. CDR3 length: 15 amino acids. Per germline, CDR1 SGHRS and CDR2 YFSETQ. Here the CDR3 reads CASSLRTVGGNEQFF. The CDR3 DNA follows: TGCGCCAGCAGCCTGAGGACAGTAGGAGGTAATGAGCAGTTCTTC.

This clonotype has just a few counts. This chain uses TRBV7-2 with TRBJ2-1, with D possibly matching TRBD1 (5 bases). Deletions cut 5 bases from V and 2 bases from J, with 16 bases between. Looked up from germline, CDR1 is SGHTA and CDR2 is FQGNSA. The CDR3 runs 16 residues. The CDR3 coding sequence is TGTGCCAGCAGCGGCAGGGTAGGGGTAGCCTACAATGAGCAGTTCTTC. It yields the protein CASSGRVGVAYNEQFF.

This clonotype was recorded a few times. The chain employs TRBV5-1 and TRBJ2-5, with 7 bases matching TRBD1. J gave up 2 bases and V 3 bases, and 1 base lay outside the gene matches. In germline, CDR1 is SGHRS, CDR2 YFSETQ. The CDR3 is 13 residues long. This chain's CDR3 is CASSSDRQETQYF. The CDR3 DNA reads TGCGCCAGCAGCTCGGACAGGCAAGAGACCCAGTACTTC.